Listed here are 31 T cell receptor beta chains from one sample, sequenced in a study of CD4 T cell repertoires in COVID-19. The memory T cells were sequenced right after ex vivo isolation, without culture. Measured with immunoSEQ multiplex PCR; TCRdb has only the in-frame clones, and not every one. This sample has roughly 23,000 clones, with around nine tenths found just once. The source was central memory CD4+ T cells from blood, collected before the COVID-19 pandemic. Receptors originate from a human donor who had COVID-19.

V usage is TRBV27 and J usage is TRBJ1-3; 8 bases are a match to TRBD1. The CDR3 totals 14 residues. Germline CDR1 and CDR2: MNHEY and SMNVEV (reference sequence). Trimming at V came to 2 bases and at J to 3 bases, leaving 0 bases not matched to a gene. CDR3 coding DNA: TGTGCCAGCAGTTTAGGGACAGGTGGAAACACCATATATTTT. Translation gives CASSLGTGGNTIYF.

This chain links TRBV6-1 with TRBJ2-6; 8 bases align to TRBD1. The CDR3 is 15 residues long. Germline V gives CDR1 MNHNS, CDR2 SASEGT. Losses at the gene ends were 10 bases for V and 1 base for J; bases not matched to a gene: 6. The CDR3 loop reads CATRQGASGANVLTF. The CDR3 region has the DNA TGTGCCACCCGGCAGGGGGCATCTGGGGCCAACGTCCTGACTTTC.

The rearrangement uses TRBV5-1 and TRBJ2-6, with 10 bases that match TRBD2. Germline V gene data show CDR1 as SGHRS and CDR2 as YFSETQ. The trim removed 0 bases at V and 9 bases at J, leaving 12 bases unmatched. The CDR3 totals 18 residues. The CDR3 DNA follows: TGCGCCAGCAGCTTGGAGGGTAGCGGGGGGTCCTTGGTCAACGTCCTGACTTTC. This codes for CASSLEGSGGSLVNVLTF.

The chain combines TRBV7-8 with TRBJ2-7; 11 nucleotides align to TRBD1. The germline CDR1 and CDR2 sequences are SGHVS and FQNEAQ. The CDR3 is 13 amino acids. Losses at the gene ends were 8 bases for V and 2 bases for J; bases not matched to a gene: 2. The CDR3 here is CASQGQGAYEQYF. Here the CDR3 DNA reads TGTGCCAGCCAGGGACAGGGGGCCTACGAGCAGTACTTC.

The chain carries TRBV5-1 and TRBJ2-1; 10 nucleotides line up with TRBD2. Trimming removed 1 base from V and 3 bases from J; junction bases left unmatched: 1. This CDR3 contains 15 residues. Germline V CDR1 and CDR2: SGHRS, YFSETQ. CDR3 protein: CASSLPSGGYNEQFF. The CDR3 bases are TGCGCCAGCAGCTTGCCTAGCGGGGGCTACAATGAGCAGTTCTTC.

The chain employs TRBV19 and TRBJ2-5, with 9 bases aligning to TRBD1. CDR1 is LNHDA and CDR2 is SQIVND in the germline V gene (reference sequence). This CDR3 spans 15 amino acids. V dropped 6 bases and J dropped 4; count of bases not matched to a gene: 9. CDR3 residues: CASRSTGGRGETQYF. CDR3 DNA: TGTGCCAGTAGATCCACAGGGGGCCGTGGAGAGACCCAGTACTTC.

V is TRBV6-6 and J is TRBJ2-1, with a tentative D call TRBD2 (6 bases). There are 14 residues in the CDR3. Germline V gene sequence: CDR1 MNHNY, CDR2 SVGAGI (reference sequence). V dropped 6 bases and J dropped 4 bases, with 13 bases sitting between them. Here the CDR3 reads CASSVGLLYNEQFF. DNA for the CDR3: TGTGCCAGCAGCGTGGGACTCCTATACAATGAGCAGTTCTTC.

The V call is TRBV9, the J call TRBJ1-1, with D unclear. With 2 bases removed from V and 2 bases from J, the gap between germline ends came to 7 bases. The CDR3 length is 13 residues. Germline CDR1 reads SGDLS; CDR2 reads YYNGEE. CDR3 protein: CASSVTANTEAFF. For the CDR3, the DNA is TGTGCCAGCAGCGTCACAGCAAACACTGAAGCTTTCTTT.

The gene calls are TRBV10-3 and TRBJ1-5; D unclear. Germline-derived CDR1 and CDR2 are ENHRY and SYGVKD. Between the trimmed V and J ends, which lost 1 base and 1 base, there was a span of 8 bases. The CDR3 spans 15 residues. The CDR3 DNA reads TGTGCCATCAGTGAGTTGGCAGAAAGCAATCAGCCCCAGCATTTT. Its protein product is CAISELAESNQPQHF.

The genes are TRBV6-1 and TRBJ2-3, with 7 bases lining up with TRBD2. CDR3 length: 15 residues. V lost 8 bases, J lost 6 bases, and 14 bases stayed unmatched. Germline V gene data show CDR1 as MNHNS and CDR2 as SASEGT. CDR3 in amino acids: CASFYGGGVADTQYF. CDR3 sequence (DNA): TGTGCCAGCTTCTACGGGGGAGGGGTGGCGGATACGCAGTATTTT.

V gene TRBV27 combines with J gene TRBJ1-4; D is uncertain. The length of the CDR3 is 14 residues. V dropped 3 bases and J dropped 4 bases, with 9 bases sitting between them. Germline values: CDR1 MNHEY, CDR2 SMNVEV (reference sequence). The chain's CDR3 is CASSLGRHNEKLFF. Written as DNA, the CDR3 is TGTGCCAGCAGTTTGGGCCGGCATAATGAAAAACTGTTTTTT. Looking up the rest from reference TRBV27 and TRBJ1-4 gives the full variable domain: EAQVTQNPRYLITVTGKKLTVTCSQNMNHEYMSWYRQDPGLGLRQIYYSMNVEVTDKGDVPEGYKVSRKEKRNFPLILESPSPNQTSLYFCASSLGRHNEKLFFGSGTQLSVL.

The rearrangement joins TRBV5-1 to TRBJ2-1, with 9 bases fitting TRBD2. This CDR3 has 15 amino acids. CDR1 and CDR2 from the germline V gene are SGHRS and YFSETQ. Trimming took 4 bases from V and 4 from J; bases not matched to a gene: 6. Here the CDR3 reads CASSGAGGHYNEQFF. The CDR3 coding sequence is TGCGCCAGCAGCGGAGCGGGGGGCCATTACAATGAGCAGTTCTTC.

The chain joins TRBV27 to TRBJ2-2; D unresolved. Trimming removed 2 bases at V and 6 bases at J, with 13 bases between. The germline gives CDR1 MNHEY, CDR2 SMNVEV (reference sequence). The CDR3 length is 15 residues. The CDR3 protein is CASSLGGQPPGELFF. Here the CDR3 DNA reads TGTGCCAGCAGTTTAGGCGGCCAGCCCCCCGGGGAGCTGTTTTTT.

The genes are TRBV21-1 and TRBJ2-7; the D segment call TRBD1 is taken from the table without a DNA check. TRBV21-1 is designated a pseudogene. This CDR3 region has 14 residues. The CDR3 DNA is TGTGCCAGCAGCCACACAGAGTATCACTACGAGCAGTACTTC. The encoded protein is CASSHTEYHYEQYF.

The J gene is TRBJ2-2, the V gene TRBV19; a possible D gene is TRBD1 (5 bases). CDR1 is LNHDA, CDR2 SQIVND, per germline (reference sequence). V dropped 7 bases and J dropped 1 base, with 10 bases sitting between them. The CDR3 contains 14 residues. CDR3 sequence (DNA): TGTGCCAGTATCGCAGGGTGGAACACCGGGGAGCTGTTTTTT. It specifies CASIAGWNTGELFF.

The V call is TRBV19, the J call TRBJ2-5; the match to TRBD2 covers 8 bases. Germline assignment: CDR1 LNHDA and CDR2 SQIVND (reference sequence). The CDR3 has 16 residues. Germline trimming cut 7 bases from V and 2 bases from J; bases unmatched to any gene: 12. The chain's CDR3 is CASNPGGAEGQETQYF. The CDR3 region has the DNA TGTGCCAGTAACCCGGGGGGGGCGGAGGGGCAAGAGACCCAGTACTTC.

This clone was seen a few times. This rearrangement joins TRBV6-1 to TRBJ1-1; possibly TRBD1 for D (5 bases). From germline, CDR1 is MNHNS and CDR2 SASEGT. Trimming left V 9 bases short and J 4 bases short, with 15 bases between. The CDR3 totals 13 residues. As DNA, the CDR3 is TGTGCCAGTGGGGCAGGGATGACCACTGAAGCTTTCTTT. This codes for CASGAGMTTEAFF.

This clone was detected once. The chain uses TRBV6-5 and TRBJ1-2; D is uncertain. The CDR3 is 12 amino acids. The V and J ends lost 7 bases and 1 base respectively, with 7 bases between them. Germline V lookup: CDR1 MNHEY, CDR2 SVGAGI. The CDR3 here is CASTGYNYGYTF. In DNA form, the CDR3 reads TGTGCCAGCACCGGGTATAACTATGGCTACACCTTC.

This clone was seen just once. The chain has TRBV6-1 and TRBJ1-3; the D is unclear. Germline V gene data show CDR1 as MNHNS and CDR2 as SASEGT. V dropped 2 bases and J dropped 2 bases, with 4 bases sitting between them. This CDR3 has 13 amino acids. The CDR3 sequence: CASSEQAGNTIYF. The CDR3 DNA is TGTGCCAGCAGTGAACAGGCTGGAAACACCATATATTTT.

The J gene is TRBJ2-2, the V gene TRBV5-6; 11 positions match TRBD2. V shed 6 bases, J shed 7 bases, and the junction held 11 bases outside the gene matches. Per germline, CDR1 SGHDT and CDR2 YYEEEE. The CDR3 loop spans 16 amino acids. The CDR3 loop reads CASNLLAGVTVGELFF. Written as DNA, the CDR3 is TGTGCCAGCAACCTACTAGCGGGGGTTACAGTCGGGGAGCTGTTTTTT. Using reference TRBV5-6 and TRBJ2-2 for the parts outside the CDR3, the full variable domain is DAGVTQSPTHLIKTRGQQVTLRCSPKSGHDTVSWYQQALGQGPQFIFQYYEEEERQRGNFPDRFSGHQFPNYSSELNVNALLLGDSALYLCASNLLAGVTVGELFFGEGSRLTVL.

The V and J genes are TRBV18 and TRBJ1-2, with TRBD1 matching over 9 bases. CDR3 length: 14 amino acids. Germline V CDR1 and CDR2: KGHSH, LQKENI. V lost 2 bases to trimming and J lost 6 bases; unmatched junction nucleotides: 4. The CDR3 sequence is CASSPGQGIHGYTF. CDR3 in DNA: TGTGCCAGCTCACCAGGACAGGGGATTCATGGCTACACCTTC.

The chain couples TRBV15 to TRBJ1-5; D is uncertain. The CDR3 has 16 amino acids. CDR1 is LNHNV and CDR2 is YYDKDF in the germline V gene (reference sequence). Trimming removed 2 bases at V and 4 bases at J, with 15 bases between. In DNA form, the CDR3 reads TGTGCCACCAGCAGATCCTCGGGAGGGAGTAATCAGCCCCAGCATTTT. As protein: CATSRSSGGSNQPQHF.

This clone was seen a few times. In nucleotides, the CDR3 is TGTGCCAGCAGCTTAAGGGGGTGGGAGCAGTACTTC. As protein: CASSLRGWEQYF. The chain uses TRBV7-8 and TRBJ2-7; tentative D call: TRBD1 (6 bases). Between the trimmed V and J ends, which lost 2 bases and 7 bases, there was a span of 9 bases. Looked up from germline, CDR1 is SGHVS and CDR2 is FQNEAQ. This CDR3 spans 12 amino acids.

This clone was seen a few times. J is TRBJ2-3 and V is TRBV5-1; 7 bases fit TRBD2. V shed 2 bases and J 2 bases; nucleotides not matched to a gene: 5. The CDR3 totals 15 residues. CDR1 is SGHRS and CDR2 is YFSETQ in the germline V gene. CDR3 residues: CASSFAGAITDTQYF. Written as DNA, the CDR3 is TGCGCCAGCAGCTTTGCGGGAGCGATCACAGATACGCAGTATTTT.

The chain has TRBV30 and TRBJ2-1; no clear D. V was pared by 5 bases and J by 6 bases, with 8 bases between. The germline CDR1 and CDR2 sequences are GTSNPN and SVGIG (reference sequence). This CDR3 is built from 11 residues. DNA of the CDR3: TGTGCCTGGTCTGACTTCAATGAGCAGTTCTTC. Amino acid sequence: CAWSDFNEQFF.

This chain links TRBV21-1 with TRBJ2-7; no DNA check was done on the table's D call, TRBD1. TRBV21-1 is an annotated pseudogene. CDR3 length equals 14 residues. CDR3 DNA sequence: TGTGCCAGCAGCAGATCCGACAGGGTAAGCGAGCAGTACTTC. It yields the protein CASSRSDRVSEQYF.

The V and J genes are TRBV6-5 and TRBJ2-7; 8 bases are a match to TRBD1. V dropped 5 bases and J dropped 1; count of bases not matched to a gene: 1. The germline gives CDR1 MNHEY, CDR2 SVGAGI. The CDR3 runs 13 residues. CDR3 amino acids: CASSRDRSYEQYF. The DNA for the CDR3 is TGTGCCAGCAGTCGGGACAGGTCCTACGAGCAGTACTTC.

Here the CDR3 reads CASSLSEGRIGYTF. CDR3 sequence (DNA): TGTGCCAGCAGCTTGTCCGAGGGAAGAATCGGCTACACCTTC. The chain combines TRBV7-2 with TRBJ1-2; the D is unclear. Trimming cost V 3 bases and J 8 bases, with 16 bases left between them. Germline lookup yields CDR1 SGHTA and CDR2 FQGNSA. This CDR3 is 14 amino acids long.

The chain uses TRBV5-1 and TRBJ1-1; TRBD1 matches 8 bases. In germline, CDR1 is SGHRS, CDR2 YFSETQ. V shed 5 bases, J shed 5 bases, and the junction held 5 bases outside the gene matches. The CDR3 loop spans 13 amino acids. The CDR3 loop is CASRADRETEAFF. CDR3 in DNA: TGCGCCAGCAGGGCGGACAGGGAAACTGAAGCTTTCTTT.

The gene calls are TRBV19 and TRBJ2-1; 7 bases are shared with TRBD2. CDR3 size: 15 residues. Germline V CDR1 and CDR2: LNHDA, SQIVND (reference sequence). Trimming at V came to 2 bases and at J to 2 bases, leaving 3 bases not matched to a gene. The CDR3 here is CASSIMREPYNEQFF. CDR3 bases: TGTGCCAGTAGTATAATGCGGGAGCCCTACAATGAGCAGTTCTTC.

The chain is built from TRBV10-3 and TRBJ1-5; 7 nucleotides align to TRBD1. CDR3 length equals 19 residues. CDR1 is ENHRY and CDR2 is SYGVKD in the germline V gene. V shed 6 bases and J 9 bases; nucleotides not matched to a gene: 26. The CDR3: CAISSYSGGTVQGLVPQHF. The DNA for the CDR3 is TGTGCCATCAGCAGTTACTCAGGAGGGACAGTCCAAGGGTTGGTGCCCCAGCATTTT.